The present T cell receptor beta chain was sequenced within a study of response to subunit inactivated influenza vaccine. Study findings and constraints: Authors suggested each seasonal flu vaccination may recruit only limited numbers of new T cells.

TCRdb processed the RT-PCR reads anew with MiXCR; each CDR3 protein has one entry. The sample yields roughly 670,000 distinct CDR3 sequences, 14% seen once. This clonotype has just a few counts. Antigen: not known. J lost 7 bases, V lost 1 base, and 6 bases had no gene match. The germline V gene encodes CDR1 LGHNA and CDR2 YSLEER. This CDR3 is 15 amino acids long. The sequence derives from a man in his fifties or sixties who received an inactivated influenza vaccine. Sequenced material: PBMCs from blood, taken 14 days before vaccination. The chain couples TRBV4-3 to TRBJ1-4; 7 bases fit TRBD1. In nucleotides, the CDR3 is TGCGCCAGCAGCCAAGGACAGGGAATCGGTGAAAAACTGTTTTTT. Amino acid sequence: CASSQGQGIGEKLFF.